The source of this TCR beta chain is a study of shared clonotypes between healthy human individuals. General study results and limits: Sequencing of the sorted subsets was shown by rarefaction to be incomplete despite large depth. Naive subsets tended to show greater estimated richness than memory subsets.

Produced via immunoSEQ multiplex PCR; TCRdb's table is partial and in-frame only. The table lists around 1.1 million clones, approximately 80% of them singletons. CDR1 MDHEN and CDR2 SYDVKM come from the germline V gene. The CDR3 spans 14 residues. Turning to this clone: The target antigen is unknown. One junction end does not reproduce the germline sequence, and a read error may be involved.

The sequence was collected from a young man in good health. Some clones in this sample may be carry-over from other donors' samples. Sequenced sample: memory CD4+ T cells from PBMCs. Specified subset: CD45RA-negative fraction. J is TRBJ1-3 and V is TRBV28; 12 bases match TRBD1. The CDR3 reads CASSLIGTGGQIHF. In DNA form, the CDR3 reads TGTGCCAGCAGTTTAATAGGGACAGGGGGCCAAATTCATTTT.